This T cell receptor (beta chain) was identified in a study of shared clonotypes between healthy human individuals. Study observations and caveats: Clonotype sharing among the donors was expected to vary with sequencing depth.

In the case of this clone: Antigen unknown.

Terminally differentiated effector memory CD45RA+ cells were excluded by CCR7 positive selection of CD45RO-negative cells. Sequencing was performed with immunoSEQ multiplex PCR; in TCRdb, only in-frame clones are kept and a portion is missing. The sample includes around 1.9 million clones, around 95% seen only once; the top ten take more than 1.5%. Germline CDR1 reads SEHNR; CDR2 reads FQNEAQ (reference sequence). The CDR3 contains 17 residues. V lost 5 bases, J lost 7 bases, and 13 bases stayed unmatched. The origin of this receptor is a man in his late teens or twenties in good health. Some clones in this sample may be carry-over from other donors' samples. The source material was naive CD8+ T cells from PBMCs. This sequence joins TRBV7-9 and TRBJ1-4; 10 positions agree with TRBD1. Here the CDR3 reads CASSPPGTGADREKLFF. The CDR3 coding sequence is TGTGCCAGCAGCCCCCCAGGGACAGGGGCCGACCGTGAAAAACTGTTTTTT.